These 6 T cell receptor beta chains originate from one sample sequenced in a study of memory CD4+ T cells and cytomegalovirus serostatus. Sequenced by immunoSEQ multiplex PCR; TCRdb stores in-frame clones only, minus some. The data contain more than 55,000 clones, 82% of them singletons. The sort gate was single viable CD3+CD4+CD8-CD45RO+ cells for memory CD4+ T cells. Material: memory CD4+ T cells from blood. All receptors come from an adult in good health and CMV-seronegative.

This chain connects TRBV6-4 to TRBJ2-7; D might be TRBD2 (6 bases). The V gene's germline CDR1 is MRHNA and CDR2 SNTAGT. The CDR3 loop spans 12 amino acids. Trimming took 8 bases from V and 3 from J, leaving 11 bases between them. The CDR3: CASGKRVYEQYF. Here the CDR3 DNA reads TGTGCCAGCGGTAAGCGGGTCTACGAGCAGTACTTC.

This clone was seen only a few times. The same CDR3 also results from other DNA sequences found in this sample. The V gene is TRBV29-1, the J gene TRBJ1-5; 8 bases align to TRBD1. The CDR3 has 13 residues. The V and J ends lost 6 bases and 1 base, in that order; junction bases with no gene match: 2. In germline, CDR1 is SQVTM, CDR2 ANQGSEA. The CDR3 protein is CSVQGASNQPQHF. In nucleotides, the CDR3 is TGCAGCGTCCAGGGGGCGAGCAATCAGCCCCAGCATTTT. The complete variable domain, with remaining parts taken from reference TRBV29-1 and TRBJ1-5, reads SAVISQKPSRDICQRGTSLTIQCQVDSQVTMMFWYRQQPGQSLTLIATANQGSEATYESGFVIDKFPISRPNLTFSTLTVSNMSPEDSSIYLCSVQGASNQPQHFGDGTRLSIL.

The V call is TRBV27, the J call TRBJ2-3; TRBD1 matches at 10 bases. The length of the CDR3 is 17 residues. The V gene's germline CDR1 is MNHEY and CDR2 SMNVEV (reference sequence). V gave up 3 bases and J gave up 1 base; unmatched junction bases: 7. The CDR3 protein is CASSFLPDRGRTDTQYF. As DNA, the CDR3 is TGTGCCAGCAGTTTCTTACCAGACAGGGGGCGCACAGATACGCAGTATTTT.

The gene calls are TRBV2 and TRBJ1-1; D is ambiguous. Germline CDR1 reads SNHLY; CDR2 reads FYNNEI. V gave up 6 bases and J gave up 1 base, with 15 bases separating them. There are 15 residues in the CDR3. CDR3 region: CASSPTVTRNTEAFF. The CDR3 DNA is TGTGCCAGCAGCCCCACCGTGACACGGAACACTGAAGCTTTCTTT.

This clone was counted once. The rearrangement joins TRBV27 to TRBJ1-1; the match to TRBD1 covers 11 bases. Losses at the gene ends were 7 bases for V and 4 bases for J; bases not matched to a gene: 11. This CDR3 spans 16 amino acids. The germline gives CDR1 MNHEY, CDR2 SMNVEV (reference sequence). CDR3 region: CASTPGTGGHRTEAFF. CDR3 coding DNA: TGTGCCAGCACACCCGGGACAGGGGGTCATCGCACTGAAGCTTTCTTT.

The V call is TRBV4-1, the J call TRBJ2-2; possible D gene TRBD2, 6 bases. This CDR3 has 18 residues. Germline CDR1 MGHRA, CDR2 YSYEKL. V dropped 3 bases and J dropped 0 bases, with 17 bases sitting between them. This CDR3 reads CASSQAGRRVSNTGELFF. In DNA, the CDR3 is TGCGCCAGCAGCCAGGCCGGCAGGAGGGTCTCGAACACCGGGGAGCTGTTTTTT.